This paragraph reports one TCR beta chain. Its antigen remains unknown. The CDR3 sequence is 14 residues long. Per the germline V gene, CDR1 is SGHRS and CDR2 is YFSETQ. Trimming shortened V by 4 bases and J by 0 bases, and 9 bases separated the two germline ends. The source of the sample is a study of beta chain features in type 1 diabetes. Overall study findings and caveats: TCRB CDR3 length was moderately but significantly reduced in all four CD4+ subsets of Type 1 diabetes patients.

The investigators reverse transcribed all of the isolated RNA, so they sequenced expressed TCRB transcripts. Profiling relied on immunoSEQ multiplex PCR, and the TCRdb table lists in-frame clones only, not all of them. The sample lists 25,000 to 30,000 clones, around 60% occurring once. The clonotype was recovered from a woman aged 30 to 39 with type 1 diabetes. This sequence joins TRBV5-1 and TRBJ2-3, with a possible D match to TRBD1 (6 bases). Sequencing used Tregs from blood. CDR3 DNA sequence: TGCGCCAGCAGCACAGGGACCAGCACAGATACGCAGTATTTT. Translating it yields CASSTGTSTDTQYF.